This TCR beta chain was observed in a study of CD8 T cells in Susac syndrome. The study's findings and limits: That the number of individuals in its TCR sequencing and HLA analysis was relatively small was acknowledged by the study.

Random hexamers primed reverse transcription of 0.5 to 1 ug RNA. With immunoSEQ multiplex PCR, TCR beta CDR3 was amplified across 54 Vbeta and 13 Jbeta. TCRdb called the immunoSEQ multiplex PCR reads again in MiXCR, with one record for every CDR3 protein. The table has roughly 130,000 distinct CDR3 sequences, about 95% seen once. Germline assignment: CDR1 SGHAT and CDR2 FQNNGV. The CDR3 length is 16 residues. V lost 5 bases, J lost 0 bases, and 14 bases lay in between. The study sequenced TCR beta in blood CD8+ and CD4+ T cells. Negative isolation yielded the CD8+ and CD4+ T cells, while FACS enriched the TEMRA cells. Regarding this clonotype: Its antigen is still unknown.

V gene TRBV11-2 combines with J gene TRBJ1-3; weak D call: TRBD1 (6 bases). The receptor was derived from a human donor in good health. The specimen sequenced was CD4+ T cells from PBMCs. Here the CDR3 DNA reads TGTGCCAGCAGCCTTGGACAGCTTTACTCTGGAAACACCATATATTTT. It yields the protein CASSLGQLYSGNTIYF.